A selection of T cell receptor beta chains follows, all from one sample in a study of blood T cell repertoires in COVID-19. The method was immunoSEQ multiplex PCR; TCRdb's version includes in-frame clones alone and lacks a portion of them. The table shows around 93,000 clones, with 82% occurring only once. The sequenced sample consisted of peripheral blood. Receptor source: a man at least 80 years old with acute or convalescent COVID-19. Both conserved end residues are part of each CDR3. The order of the fields is V gene, J gene, clone size, D gene, CDR3 protein, CDR3 DNA. The D gene is left open where the match is weak. Clone size appears in some rows only: once, few, many, or a class for an expanded clone.

V gene: TRBV6-1
J gene: TRBJ2-4
clone size: NA
D gene: NA
CDR3 protein: CASSESHKNIQYF
CDR3 DNA: TGTGCCAGCAGTGAATCACACAAAAACATTCAGTACTTC

V gene: TRBV29-1
J gene: TRBJ1-1
clone size: NA
D gene: TRBD1
CDR3 protein: CSVRRRDRANTEAFF
CDR3 DNA: TGCAGCGTTCGCCGACGGGACAGGGCGAACACTGAAGCTTTCTTT

V gene: TRBV7-2
J gene: TRBJ1-3
clone size: NA
D gene: TRBD1
CDR3 protein: CASSLGPGGAGSGNTIYF
CDR3 DNA: TGTGCCAGCAGCTTAGGCCCAGGGGGCGCGGGCTCTGGAAACACCATATATTTT

V gene: TRBV7-2
J gene: TRBJ2-1
clone size: NA
D gene: NA
CDR3 protein: CASSFGGVVNEQFF
CDR3 DNA: TGTGCCAGCAGCTTTGGAGGGGTCGTCAATGAGCAGTTCTTC

V gene: TRBV7-9
J gene: TRBJ2-7
clone size: NA
D gene: NA
CDR3 protein: CASSLTSGGNEQYF
CDR3 DNA: TGTGCCAGCAGCTTAACGAGTGGAGGGAACGAGCAGTACTTC

V gene: TRBV7-8
J gene: TRBJ1-1
clone size: NA
D gene: TRBD1
CDR3 protein: CASSLGQGTEAFF
CDR3 DNA: TGTGCCAGCAGCTTAGGACAGGGCACTGAAGCTTTCTTT

V gene: TRBV9
J gene: TRBJ1-2
clone size: once
D gene: TRBD1
CDR3 protein: CASSVVGTGSEGYTF
CDR3 DNA: TGTGCCAGCAGCGTAGTGGGGACAGGGAGCGAAGGCTACACCTTC

V gene: TRBV5-6
J gene: TRBJ1-6
clone size: once
D gene: NA
CDR3 protein: CASSLVGGQLNSPLHF
CDR3 DNA: TGTGCCAGCAGCTTGGTGGGAGGGCAGTTGAATTCACCCCTCCACTTT

V gene: TRBV6-2/TRBV6-3
J gene: TRBJ2-1
clone size: NA
D gene: TRBD2
CDR3 protein: CASSYGLAVYNEQFF
CDR3 DNA: TGTGCCAGCAGTTACGGACTAGCGGTCTACAATGAGCAGTTCTTC

V gene: TRBV3-1/TRBV3-2
J gene: TRBJ2-5
clone size: NA
D gene: NA
CDR3 protein: CASSQANLAQYF
CDR3 DNA: TGTGCCAGCAGCCAAGCAAACTTGGCCCAGTACTTC

V gene: TRBV19
J gene: TRBJ1-2
clone size: NA
D gene: TRBD1
CDR3 protein: CASSSGTASNYGYTF
CDR3 DNA: TGTGCCAGTAGTAGCGGGACAGCCTCGAACTATGGCTACACCTTC

V gene: TRBV6-6
J gene: TRBJ1-5
clone size: NA
D gene: TRBD1
CDR3 protein: CASSYDRGASNQPQHF
CDR3 DNA: TGTGCCAGCAGTTACGACAGGGGCGCTAGCAATCAGCCCCAGCATTTT

V gene: TRBV9
J gene: TRBJ1-1
clone size: NA
D gene: NA
CDR3 protein: CASSVTLPRYVDTYYTEAFF
CDR3 DNA: TGTGCCAGCAGCGTAACTTTACCGAGGTATGTGGACACCTATTACACTGAAGCTTTCTTT

V gene: TRBV13
J gene: TRBJ1-2
clone size: NA
D gene: TRBD1
CDR3 protein: CASSSSDSGTVDYGYTF
CDR3 DNA: TGTGCCAGCAGCTCATCAGACTCCGGGACAGTAGACTATGGCTACACCTTC

V gene: TRBV18
J gene: TRBJ2-2
clone size: few
D gene: TRBD1
CDR3 protein: CASSPLAGQGITGELFF
CDR3 DNA: TGTGCCAGCTCACCACTGGCGGGACAGGGGATCACCGGGGAGCTGTTTTTT

V gene: TRBV3-1/TRBV3-2
J gene: TRBJ1-6
clone size: NA
D gene: TRBD1
CDR3 protein: CASSPGQTNSPLHF
CDR3 DNA: TGTGCCAGCTCACCGGGACAGACTAATTCACCCCTCCACTTT

V gene: TRBV5-1
J gene: TRBJ1-2
clone size: few
D gene: TRBD1
CDR3 protein: CASSLERGRVYGYTF
CDR3 DNA: TGCGCCAGCAGCTTGGAGAGGGGGCGAGTCTATGGCTACACCTTC

V gene: TRBV11-2
J gene: TRBJ2-6
clone size: NA
D gene: NA
CDR3 protein: CASSFRAGLGSSGANVLTF
CDR3 DNA: TGTGCCAGCAGCTTCAGGGCGGGATTGGGGTCCTCTGGGGCCAACGTCCTGACTTTC

V gene: TRBV11-2
J gene: TRBJ1-1
clone size: NA
D gene: NA
CDR3 protein: CASNIQRGEAFF
CDR3 DNA: TGTGCCAGCAACATCCAGCGGGGTGAAGCTTTCTTT

V gene: TRBV7-2
J gene: TRBJ2-3
clone size: NA
D gene: TRBD1
CDR3 protein: CASSLTGGKIADTQYF
CDR3 DNA: TGTGCCAGCAGCTTAACAGGGGGCAAGATTGCAGATACGCAGTATTTT

V gene: TRBV6-2/TRBV6-3
J gene: TRBJ1-1
clone size: NA
D gene: TRBD1
CDR3 protein: CASSYSIKDTGGTEAFF
CDR3 DNA: TGTGCCAGCAGTTACTCGATCAAAGATACAGGGGGAACTGAAGCTTTCTTT

V gene: TRBV3-1/TRBV3-2
J gene: TRBJ2-1
clone size: NA
D gene: TRBD1
CDR3 protein: CASSRQGADEQFF
CDR3 DNA: TGTGCCAGCAGCCGCCAGGGGGCTGATGAGCAGTTCTTC

V gene: TRBV10-3
J gene: TRBJ2-1
clone size: NA
D gene: NA
CDR3 protein: CAISELLNNEQFF
CDR3 DNA: TGTGCCATCAGTGAGCTACTAAACAATGAGCAGTTCTTC

V gene: TRBV6-5
J gene: TRBJ1-5
clone size: NA
D gene: NA
CDR3 protein: CASSYSREGNQPQHF
CDR3 DNA: TGTGCCAGCAGTTACTCCCGAGAGGGCAATCAGCCCCAGCATTTT

V gene: TRBV10-2
J gene: TRBJ2-1
clone size: few
D gene: TRBD2
CDR3 protein: CASSEGLAGGNEQFF
CDR3 DNA: TGCGCCAGCAGTGAGGGACTAGCGGGGGGCAATGAGCAGTTCTTC

V gene: TRBV28
J gene: TRBJ2-2
clone size: NA
D gene: TRBD1
CDR3 protein: CASSPSTGWAGELFF
CDR3 DNA: TGTGCCAGCAGTCCATCGACAGGGTGGGCCGGGGAGCTGTTTTTT